The 16 T cell receptor beta chains below come from one sample, sequenced in a study of T cell responses to AZD1222 COVID-19 vaccine. Clones were sequenced by immunoSEQ multiplex PCR, and TCRdb holds only the in-frame ones, with some missing. The top ten clones hold under 20% of a sample with 150,000 or so clones, roughly nine tenths of them seen once. The sequences come from peripheral blood, collected on day 0 of AZD1222 vaccination. The receptors were sampled from an adult in good health.

The J gene is TRBJ1-4, the V gene TRBV9; 7 bases align to TRBD1. The J segment lost 7 bases and the V segment lost 2 bases, leaving 8 bases of the junction unmatched. Germline V CDR1 and CDR2: SGDLS, YYNGEE. The CDR3 is made up of 15 amino acids. CDR3 region: CASSVRQGNAEKLFF. The DNA of the CDR3 is TGTGCCAGCAGCGTCAGACAGGGCAATGCTGAAAAACTGTTTTTT.

The V and J genes are TRBV19 and TRBJ2-5; TRBD1 agrees at 8 bases. CDR3 length: 14 amino acids. Germline trimming cut 2 bases from V and 5 bases from J; bases unmatched to any gene: 4. The germline V gene has CDR1 LNHDA and CDR2 SQIVND (reference sequence). This CDR3 is CASSIRPGGETQYF. CDR3 nucleotides: TGTGCCAGTAGTATAAGGCCAGGGGGCGAGACCCAGTACTTC.

The rearrangement uses TRBV11-1 and TRBJ2-5; 7 nucleotides match TRBD2. Germline V CDR1 and CDR2: SGHAT, FQDESV (reference sequence). V lost 0 bases to trimming and J lost 4 bases; unmatched junction nucleotides: 5. This CDR3 has 15 amino acids. The CDR3 spells CASSLAGGTGETQYF. The DNA for the CDR3 is TGTGCCAGCAGCTTAGCGGGAGGGACGGGAGAGACCCAGTACTTC.

This clone was counted only a few times. This sequence joins TRBV5-1 and TRBJ2-1, with 9 bases matching TRBD1. This CDR3 has 12 residues. Losses at the gene ends were 3 bases for V and 12 bases for J; bases not matched to a gene: 4. The germline V gene encodes CDR1 SGHRS and CDR2 YFSETQ. Here the CDR3 reads CASSSEDRGQFF. CDR3 bases: TGCGCCAGCAGCTCAGAGGACAGGGGGCAGTTCTTC.

This clone has only one observation. J is TRBJ2-7 and V is TRBV6-5; 9 bases agree with TRBD1. The CDR3 runs to 15 residues. The J segment lost 3 bases and the V segment lost 6 bases, leaving 9 bases of the junction unmatched. Germline-derived CDR1 and CDR2 are MNHEY and SVGAGI. The CDR3 nucleotides read TGTGCCAGCAGACCCCGGGACAGGGCTTTCTACGAGCAGTACTTC. Its protein product is CASRPRDRAFYEQYF.

The chain uses TRBV6-2 or TRBV6-3 and TRBJ1-5; weak D call: TRBD1 (5 bases). CDR1 and CDR2 (germline): MNHEY, SVGEGT. The CDR3 is 16 residues long. The V end was cut by 7 bases, the J end by 2 bases, with 18 bases between. The CDR3 loop is CASTPGAPIGNQPQHF. CDR3 nucleotides: TGTGCCAGCACCCCCGGGGCGCCGATAGGCAATCAGCCCCAGCATTTT.

CDR3 protein: CASSQDRQREYTEAFF. The CDR3 DNA is TGTGCCAGCAGCCAAGACAGGCAACGGGAGTACACTGAAGCTTTCTTT. The genes are TRBV14 and TRBJ1-1; D uncertain. Trimming took off 0 bases at V and 3 bases at J, with 14 bases between the two ends. The CDR3 loop spans 16 amino acids. Germline V gene lookup returns CDR1 SGHDN and CDR2 FVKESK.

This clone is a singleton in its sample. The gene calls are TRBV11-2 and TRBJ1-1; D may be TRBD1 (6 bases). CDR1 and CDR2 (germline): SGHAT, FQNNGV. V was shortened by 8 bases and J by 6 bases, with 16 bases between the two germline ends. The length of the CDR3 is 13 residues. CDR3 amino acids: CASSGQPQAEAFF. The CDR3 DNA sequence: TGTGCCAGCTCCGGACAGCCACAGGCTGAAGCTTTCTTT.

This clone appeared a few times. The chain combines TRBV28 with TRBJ2-5; D is perhaps TRBD1 (6 bases). Trimming pared 6 bases from V and 1 base from J, leaving 15 bases between. CDR3 length: 15 amino acids. CDR1 is MDHEN and CDR2 is SYDVKM in the germline V gene. CDR3 protein: CASSYAQGSQETQYF. The DNA for the CDR3 is TGTGCCAGCAGCTACGCACAGGGTTCCCAAGAGACCCAGTACTTC.

This clone was detected a few times. CDR3 loop: CASSQGVAGAYNEQFF. The DNA of the CDR3 is TGCGCCAGCAGCCAAGGGGTCGCGGGAGCTTACAATGAGCAGTTCTTC. J is TRBJ2-1 and V is TRBV4-1; 7 positions match TRBD2. The CDR3 sequence is 16 residues long. Germline V gene data show CDR1 as MGHRA and CDR2 as YSYEKL. V was clipped by 1 base and J by 4 bases; unmatched bases: 7.

This clone was counted only a few times. This chain links TRBV4-2 with TRBJ1-5; TRBD1 aligns across 7 bases. Germline CDR1 and CDR2: LGHNA and YNFKEQ. The V gene end was trimmed by 5 bases and the J gene end by 1 base; junction bases not matched to a gene: 5. The CDR3 is made up of 15 amino acids. CDR3 sequence: CASSNRQGSNQPQHF. CDR3 sequence (DNA): TGTGCCAGCAGCAACAGACAGGGAAGCAATCAGCCCCAGCATTTT.

The rearrangement uses TRBV19 and TRBJ1-4; D unclear. From germline, CDR1 is LNHDA and CDR2 SQIVND (reference sequence). The germline V and J ends were trimmed by 2 bases and 0 bases, with 13 bases remaining between them. The CDR3 length is 17 residues. The CDR3 DNA is TGTGCCAGTAGTATAAAAGGCCTGTGGACAACTAATGAAAAACTGTTTTTT. Translating it yields CASSIKGLWTTNEKLFF.

The genes are TRBV25-1 and TRBJ2-7; unclear D gene. Germline CDR1 reads MGHDK; CDR2 reads SYGVNS. Trimming took off 2 bases at V and 12 bases at J, with 17 bases between the two ends. CDR3 size: 13 residues. The CDR3 DNA follows: TGTGCCAGCAGTGAAGCTCCTCTTCACCCCCCGTACTTC. Translated: CASSEAPLHPPYF.

The chain uses TRBV6-1 and TRBJ1-2; 9 bases fit TRBD1. This CDR3 is 14 amino acids long. The germline CDR1 and CDR2 sequences are MNHNS and SASEGT. Trimming took 0 bases from V and 6 from J; bases not matched to a gene: 2. CDR3 residues: CASSEAWTGDGYTF. CDR3 in DNA: TGTGCCAGCAGTGAAGCCTGGACAGGGGATGGCTACACCTTC.

This chain connects TRBV7-2 to TRBJ1-5, with unresolved D. The CDR3 consists of 16 residues. The germline V gene has CDR1 SGHTA and CDR2 FQGNSA. With 5 bases removed from V and 3 bases from J, the gap between germline ends came to 17 bases. The CDR3 DNA sequence: TGTGCCAGCAGCCCAATCCGCGCGGGATTCAATCAGCCCCAGCATTTT. This codes for CASSPIRAGFNQPQHF.

The V gene is TRBV9, the J gene TRBJ1-1; 8 bases are shared with TRBD1. In germline, CDR1 is SGDLS, CDR2 YYNGEE. This CDR3 has 14 residues. With 2 bases clipped from V and 4 bases from J, the junction kept 4 bases outside the gene matches. In DNA form, the CDR3 reads TGTGCCAGCAGCGTTCAGGACAGGGCCACTGAAGCTTTCTTT. As protein: CASSVQDRATEAFF.